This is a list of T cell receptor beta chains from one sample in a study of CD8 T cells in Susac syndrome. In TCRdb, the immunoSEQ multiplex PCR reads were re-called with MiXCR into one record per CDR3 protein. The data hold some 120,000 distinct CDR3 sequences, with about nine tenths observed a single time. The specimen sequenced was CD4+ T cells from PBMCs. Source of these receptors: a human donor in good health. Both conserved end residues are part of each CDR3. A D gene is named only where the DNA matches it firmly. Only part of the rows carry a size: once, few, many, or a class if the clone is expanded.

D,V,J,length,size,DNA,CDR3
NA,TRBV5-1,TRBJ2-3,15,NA,TGCGCCAGCAGCTTGGTTCCGGGTAGCACAGATACGCAGTATTTT,CASSLVPGSTDTQYF
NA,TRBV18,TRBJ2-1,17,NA,TGTGCCAGCTCACCAGGGACGGGTGGGTCCTCCTACAATGAGCAGTTCTTC,CASSPGTGGSSYNEQFF
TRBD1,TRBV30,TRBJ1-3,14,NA,TGTGCCTGGAGGGACAGGGGATCTGGAAACACCATATATTTT,CAWRDRGSGNTIYF
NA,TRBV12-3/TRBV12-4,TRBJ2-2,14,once,TGTGCCAGCAGTGCGAATTCGCGGGGTGGGGAGCTGTTTTTT,CASSANSRGGELFF
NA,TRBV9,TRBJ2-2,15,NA,TGTGCCAGCAGCGGGTACGGGGGGAACACCGGGGAGCTGTTTTTT,CASSGYGGNTGELFF
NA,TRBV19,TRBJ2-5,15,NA,TGTGCCAGTAGTATTGGAGGGAGCCTTCAAGAGACCCAGTACTTC,CASSIGGSLQETQYF
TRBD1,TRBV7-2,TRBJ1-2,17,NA,TGTGCCAGCAGCTCCGAATCTCAGGGGGTCCGACTCTATGGCTACACCTTC,CASSSESQGVRLYGYTF
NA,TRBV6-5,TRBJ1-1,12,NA,TGTGCCAGCAGGGGGGGGTTGACTGAAGCTTTCTTT,CASRGGLTEAFF
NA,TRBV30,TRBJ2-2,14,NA,TGTGCCTGGAGTCAACTAGCGAACACCGGGGAGCTGTTTTTT,CAWSQLANTGELFF
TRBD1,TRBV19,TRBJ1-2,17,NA,TGTGCCAGTAGCAATACGGAGAGAGGACAGGGGGTTCATGGCTACACCTTC,CASSNTERGQGVHGYTF
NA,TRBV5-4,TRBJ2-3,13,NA,TGTGCCATCACGACCGTCGGGGCAGATACGCAGTATTTT,CAITTVGADTQYF
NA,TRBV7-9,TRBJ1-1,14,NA,TGTGCCAGCAGCTTACGGACAGCGAACACTGAAGCTTTCTTT,CASSLRTANTEAFF
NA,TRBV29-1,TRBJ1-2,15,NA,TGCAGCGTTATATTAGGGGTTACGACGACGACCGGCTACACCTTC,CSVILGVTTTTGYTF
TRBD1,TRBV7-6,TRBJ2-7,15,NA,TGTGCCAGCAGCTTAGGGACAGGGGGCTCCTACGAGCAGTACTTC,CASSLGTGGSYEQYF
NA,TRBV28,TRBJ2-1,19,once,TGTGCCAGCAGTTTTCTCCTGTCCGGGGACTTGACCTCCTACAATGAGCAGTTCTTC,CASSFLLSGDLTSYNEQFF
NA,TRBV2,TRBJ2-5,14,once,TGTGCCAGCAGACGACTTCCCCGGATGGAGACCCAGTACTTC,CASRRLPRMETQYF
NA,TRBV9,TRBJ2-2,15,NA,TGTGCCAGCAGCGTAGCTTTGACCAGCACCGGGGAGCTGTTTTTT,CASSVALTSTGELFF
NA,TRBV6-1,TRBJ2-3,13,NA,TGTGCCAGCATGACTCATCGCACAGATACGCAGTATTTT,CASMTHRTDTQYF
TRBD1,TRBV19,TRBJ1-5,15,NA,TGTGCCAGTAGTGGACAGGGTTATCCCAATCAGCCCCAGCATTTT,CASSGQGYPNQPQHF
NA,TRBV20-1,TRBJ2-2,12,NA,TGCAGTGCTAGTCTGGGAACCGGGGAGCTGTTTTTT,CSASLGTGELFF
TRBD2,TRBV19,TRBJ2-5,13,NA,TGTGCCAGTAGTACCAGCGGGAGAGAGACCCAGTACTTC,CASSTSGRETQYF
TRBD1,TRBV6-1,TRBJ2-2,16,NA,TGTGCCAGCAGCTTGGACAGGGGTGAAATCGGCGGGGAGCTGTTTTTT,CASSLDRGEIGGELFF
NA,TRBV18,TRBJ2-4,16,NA,TGTGCCAGCTCACCACTTCAGTTACTAGCCAAAAACATTCAGTACTTC,CASSPLQLLAKNIQYF
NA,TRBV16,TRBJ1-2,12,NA,TGTGCCAGCAGCCAATCACAGAATGGCTACACCTTC,CASSQSQNGYTF
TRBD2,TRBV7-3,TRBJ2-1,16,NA,TGTGCCAGCAGCTTAACTCCTAGCGGGGGGGCTGGTGAGCAGTTCTTC,CASSLTPSGGAGEQFF
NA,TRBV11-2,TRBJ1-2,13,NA,TGTGCCAGCAGCTTATCCCATAACTATGGCTACACCTTC,CASSLSHNYGYTF
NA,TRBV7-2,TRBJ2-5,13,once,TGTGCCAGCAGCTCGAGGGGGCAAGAGACCCAGTACTTC,CASSSRGQETQYF
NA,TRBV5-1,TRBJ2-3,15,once,TGCGCCAGCAGCTGGGTCGTTTCTAGCACAGATACGCAGTATTTT,CASSWVVSSTDTQYF
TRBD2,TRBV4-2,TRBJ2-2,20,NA,TGTGCCAGCAGCCAAGGAAGGAAAACGGGGCAGGGACTAGGAGCCGGGGAGCTGTTTTTT,CASSQGRKTGQGLGAGELFF
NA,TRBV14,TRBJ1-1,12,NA,TGTGCCAGCAGCCTCGAGGTGGGGGGAGCTTTCTTT,CASSLEVGGAFF
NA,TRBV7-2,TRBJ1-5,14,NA,TGTGCCAGCAGCTTCGGAGGGCAGCGACAGCCCCAGCATTTT,CASSFGGQRQPQHF
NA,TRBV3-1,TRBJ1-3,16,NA,TGTGCCAGCAGCCTAGCGGACAGTCGTGCTGGAAACACCATATATTTT,CASSLADSRAGNTIYF
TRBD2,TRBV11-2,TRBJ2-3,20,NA,TGTGCCAGCAGCTTTGTAAGCCTCGGGATAGCGGGGGGGCCCACAGATACGCAGTATTTT,CASSFVSLGIAGGPTDTQYF
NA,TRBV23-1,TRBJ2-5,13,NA,TGCGCCAGCAGTTTTTACAGTCCGGGGACCCAGTACTTC,CASSFYSPGTQYF
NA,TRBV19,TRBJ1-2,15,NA,TGTGCCAGTAGTATAGCCCGGGAAGCTAACTATGGCAACACCTTC,CASSIAREANYGNTF
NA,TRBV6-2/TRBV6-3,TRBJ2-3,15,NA,TGTGCCAGCAGTTCTACGATGGGAAGCACAGATACGCAGTATTTT,CASSSTMGSTDTQYF
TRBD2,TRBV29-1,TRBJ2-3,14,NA,TGCAGCGCCGGCGGTTGGCTGCGGGAGGATACGCAGTATTTT,CSAGGWLREDTQYF
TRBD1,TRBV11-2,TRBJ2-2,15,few,TGTGCCAGCAGCTTAGGGACAGGAGACACCGGGGAGCTGTTTTTT,CASSLGTGDTGELFF
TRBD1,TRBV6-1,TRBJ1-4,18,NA,TGTGCCAGCAGCTCCCGACAGGGGTCCTATCCAACTAATGAAAAACTGTTTTTT,CASSSRQGSYPTNEKLFF
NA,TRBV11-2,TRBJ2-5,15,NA,TGTGCCAGCAGCTTATCTTCTTCTGGTGGTGAGACCCAGTACTTC,CASSLSSSGGETQYF
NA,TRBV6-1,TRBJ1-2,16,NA,TGTGCCAGCAACCCCTCTGGCTACCGCGACAGTTCTGGCTACACCTTC,CASNPSGYRDSSGYTF
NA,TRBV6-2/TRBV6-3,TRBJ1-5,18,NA,TGTGCCAGCAGTGCCCGAGGTGTGGGGTCGGTTGGCAATCAGCCCCAGCATTTT,CASSARGVGSVGNQPQHF
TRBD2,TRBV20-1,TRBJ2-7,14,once,TGCAGTGCTAGTGGGCTAGCGGGCCGTTACGAGCAGTACTTC,CSASGLAGRYEQYF
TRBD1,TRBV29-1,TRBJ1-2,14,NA,TGCAGCGTTGACCAGGGACAGGGAAACTATGGCTACACCTTC,CSVDQGQGNYGYTF
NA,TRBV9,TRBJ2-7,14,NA,TGTGCCAGCAGCGTAGGGCCGACAGGACGCGAGCAGTACTTC,CASSVGPTGREQYF
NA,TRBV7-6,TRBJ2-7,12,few,TGTGCCAGCAGCGGCGAGACCTACGAGCAGTACTTC,CASSGETYEQYF
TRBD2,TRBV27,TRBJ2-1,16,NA,TGTGCCAGCAGTTTAGAGCAACTAGCGGGCCACAATGAGCAGTTCTTC,CASSLEQLAGHNEQFF
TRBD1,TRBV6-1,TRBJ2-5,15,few,TGTGCCAGCAGTCCAACAGGGGAAGTGGGAGAGACCCAGTACTTC,CASSPTGEVGETQYF
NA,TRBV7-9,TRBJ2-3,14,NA,TGTGCCAGCAGCTTGACTACGTCATATCATACGCAGTATTTT,CASSLTTSYHTQYF
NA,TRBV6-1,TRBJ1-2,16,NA,TGTGCCAGCAGTGGCCCTACCAGGACACCCAACTATGGCTACACCTTC,CASSGPTRTPNYGYTF
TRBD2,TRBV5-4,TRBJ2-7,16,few,TGTGCCAGCAGCTTCACTAGCGGGGGGGAACCCTACGAGCAGTACTTC,CASSFTSGGEPYEQYF
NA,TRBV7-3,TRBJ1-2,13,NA,TGTGCCAGCAGCTTTGGGGCAGGCTATGGCTACACCTTC,CASSFGAGYGYTF